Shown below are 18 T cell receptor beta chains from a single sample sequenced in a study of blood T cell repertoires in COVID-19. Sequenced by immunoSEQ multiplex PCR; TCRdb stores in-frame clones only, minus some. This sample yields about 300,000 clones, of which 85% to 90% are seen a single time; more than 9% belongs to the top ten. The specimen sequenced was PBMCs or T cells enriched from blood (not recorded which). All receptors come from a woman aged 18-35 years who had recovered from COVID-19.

CDR3 loop: CASSFASEQVYGYTF. DNA for the CDR3: TGTGCCAGCAGTTTTGCCAGTGAACAAGTCTATGGCTACACCTTC. The chain combines TRBV27 with TRBJ1-2, with no clear D. From germline, CDR1 is MNHEY and CDR2 SMNVEV (reference sequence). The CDR3 spans 15 residues. V gave up 3 bases and J gave up 4 bases, with 15 bases separating them.

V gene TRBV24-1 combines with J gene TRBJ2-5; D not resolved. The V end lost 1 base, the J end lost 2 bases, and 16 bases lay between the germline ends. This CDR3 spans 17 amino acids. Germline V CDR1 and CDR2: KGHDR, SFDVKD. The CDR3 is CATSDFPRPLPQETQYF. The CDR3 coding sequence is TGTGCCACCAGTGATTTCCCTAGACCACTCCCGCAAGAGACCCAGTACTTC.

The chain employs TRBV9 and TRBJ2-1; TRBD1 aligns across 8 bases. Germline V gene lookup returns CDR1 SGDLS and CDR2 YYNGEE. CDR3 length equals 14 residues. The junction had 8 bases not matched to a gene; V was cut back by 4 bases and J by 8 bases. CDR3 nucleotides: TGTGCCAGCAGCCCCCCGGACAGGGACGATGAGCAGTTCTTC. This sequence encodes CASSPPDRDDEQFF. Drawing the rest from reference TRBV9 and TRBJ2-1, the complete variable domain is DSGVTQTPKHLITATGQRVTLRCSPRSGDLSVYWYQQSLDQGLQFLIQYYNGEERAKGNILERFSAQQFPDLHSELNLSSLELGDSALYFCASSPPDRDDEQFFGPGTRLTVL.

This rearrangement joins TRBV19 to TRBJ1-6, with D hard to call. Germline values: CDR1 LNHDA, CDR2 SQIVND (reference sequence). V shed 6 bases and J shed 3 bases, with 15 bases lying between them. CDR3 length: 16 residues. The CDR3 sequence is CASRGMEAVYNSPLHF. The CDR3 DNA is TGTGCCAGTAGGGGGATGGAGGCCGTCTATAATTCACCCCTCCACTTT.

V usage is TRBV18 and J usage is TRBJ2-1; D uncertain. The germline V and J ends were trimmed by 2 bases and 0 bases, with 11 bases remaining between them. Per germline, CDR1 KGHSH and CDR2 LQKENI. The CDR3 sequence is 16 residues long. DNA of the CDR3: TGTGCCAGCTCACCAGCGGTGTTGAGCTCCTACAATGAGCAGTTCTTC. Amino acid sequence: CASSPAVLSSYNEQFF.

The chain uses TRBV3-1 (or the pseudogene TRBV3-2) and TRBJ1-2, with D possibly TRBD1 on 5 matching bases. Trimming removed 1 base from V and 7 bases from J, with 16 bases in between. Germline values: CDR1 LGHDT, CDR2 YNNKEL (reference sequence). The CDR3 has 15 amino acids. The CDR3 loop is CASSQVIVPTAGYTF. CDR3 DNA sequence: TGTGCCAGCAGCCAAGTAATTGTTCCGACAGCTGGCTACACCTTC.

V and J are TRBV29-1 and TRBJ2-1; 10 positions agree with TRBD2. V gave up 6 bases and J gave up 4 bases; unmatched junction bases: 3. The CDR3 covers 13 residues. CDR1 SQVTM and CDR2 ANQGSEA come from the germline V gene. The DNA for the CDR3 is TGCAGCGTGTCTAGCGGGGGTTACAATGAGCAGTTCTTC. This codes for CSVSSGGYNEQFF.

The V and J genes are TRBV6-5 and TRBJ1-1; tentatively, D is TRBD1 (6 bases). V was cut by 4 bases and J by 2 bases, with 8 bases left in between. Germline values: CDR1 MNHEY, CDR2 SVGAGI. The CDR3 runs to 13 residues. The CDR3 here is CASSSQGNTEAFF. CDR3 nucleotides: TGTGCCAGCAGTTCACAGGGCAACACTGAAGCTTTCTTT.

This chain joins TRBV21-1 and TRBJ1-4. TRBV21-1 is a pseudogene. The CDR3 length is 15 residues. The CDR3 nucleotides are TGTGCCAGCAGCAGGGAGGAAGCAACTAATGAAAAACTGTTTTTT. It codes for CASSREEATNEKLFF.

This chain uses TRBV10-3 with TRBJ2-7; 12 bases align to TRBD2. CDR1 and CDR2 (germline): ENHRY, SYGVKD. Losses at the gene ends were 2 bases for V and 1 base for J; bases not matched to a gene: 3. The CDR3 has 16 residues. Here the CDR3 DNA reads TGTGCCATCAGTGAGCCGACTAGCGGGAGTTCCTACGAGCAGTACTTC. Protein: CAISEPTSGSSYEQYF.

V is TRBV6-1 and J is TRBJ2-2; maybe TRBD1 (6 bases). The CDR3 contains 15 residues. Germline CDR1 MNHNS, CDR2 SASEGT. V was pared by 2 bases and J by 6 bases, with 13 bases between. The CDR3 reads CASSEWGPGSGELFF. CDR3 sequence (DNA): TGTGCCAGCAGTGAATGGGGGCCGGGGTCCGGGGAGCTGTTTTTT.

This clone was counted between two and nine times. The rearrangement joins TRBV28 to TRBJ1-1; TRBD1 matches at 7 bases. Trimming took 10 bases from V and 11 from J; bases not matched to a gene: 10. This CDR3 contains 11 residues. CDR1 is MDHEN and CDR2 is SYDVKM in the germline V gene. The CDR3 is CATKPQGRAFF. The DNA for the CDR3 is TGTGCCACTAAACCACAGGGGCGGGCTTTCTTT.

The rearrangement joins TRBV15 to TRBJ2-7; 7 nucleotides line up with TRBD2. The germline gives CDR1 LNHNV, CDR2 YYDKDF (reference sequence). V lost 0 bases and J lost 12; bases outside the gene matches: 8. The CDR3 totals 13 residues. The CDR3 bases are TGTGCCACCAGCAGAGATTCCGGGACTAATAGGTACTTC. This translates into CATSRDSGTNRYF.

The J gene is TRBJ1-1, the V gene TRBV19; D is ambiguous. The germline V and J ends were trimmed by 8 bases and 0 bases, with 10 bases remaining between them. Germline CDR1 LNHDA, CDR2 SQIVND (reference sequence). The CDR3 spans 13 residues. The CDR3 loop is CASSQAMNTEAFF. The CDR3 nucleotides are TGTGCCAGTTCCCAGGCCATGAACACTGAAGCTTTCTTT.

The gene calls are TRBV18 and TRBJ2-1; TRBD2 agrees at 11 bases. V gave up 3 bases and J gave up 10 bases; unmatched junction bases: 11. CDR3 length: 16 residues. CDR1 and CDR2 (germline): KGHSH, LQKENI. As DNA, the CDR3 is TGTGCCAGCTCACCCCGTGGGACTAGCGGCCCTGGGGAGCAGTTCTTC. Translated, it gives CASSPRGTSGPGEQFF.

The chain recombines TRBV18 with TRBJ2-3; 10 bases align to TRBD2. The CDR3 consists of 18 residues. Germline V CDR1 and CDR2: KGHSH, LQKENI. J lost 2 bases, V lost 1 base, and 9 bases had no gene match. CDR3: CASSPQTLAGVNTDTQYF. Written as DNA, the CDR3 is TGTGCCAGCTCACCACAGACCCTAGCGGGGGTCAACACAGATACGCAGTATTTT.

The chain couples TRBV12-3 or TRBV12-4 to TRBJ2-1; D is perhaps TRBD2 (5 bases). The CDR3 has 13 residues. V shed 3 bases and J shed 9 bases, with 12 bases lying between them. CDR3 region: CASSLGELGEQFF. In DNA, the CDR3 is TGTGCCAGCAGTTTGGGAGAACTTGGTGAGCAGTTCTTC.

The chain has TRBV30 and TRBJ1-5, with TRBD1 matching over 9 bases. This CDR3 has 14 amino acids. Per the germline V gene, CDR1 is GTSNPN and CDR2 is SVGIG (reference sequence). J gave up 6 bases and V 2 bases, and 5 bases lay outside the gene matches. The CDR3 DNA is TGTGCCTGGAGTTCCGGACAGGGGCTTCAGCCCCAGCATTTT. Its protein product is CAWSSGQGLQPQHF. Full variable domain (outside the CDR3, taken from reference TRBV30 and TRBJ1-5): SQTIHQWPATLVQPVGSPLSLECTVEGTSNPNLYWYRQAAGRGLQLLFYSVGIGQISSEVPQNLSASRPQDRQFILSSKKLLLSDSGFYLCAWSSGQGLQPQHFGDGTRLSIL.